These T cell receptor beta chains were read from a single sample in a study of blood T cell repertoires in COVID-19. Profiling relied on immunoSEQ multiplex PCR, and the TCRdb table lists in-frame clones only, not all of them. Among about 200,000 clones listed, 75% to 85% were seen once. The sequencing sample was made of peripheral blood. These TCRs come from an elderly woman with COVID-19, enrolled during active disease. Each CDR3 is given without its conserved first and last residue. Each record gives: J gene, V gene, CDR3 protein.

>TRBJ2-1|TRBV12-3/TRBV12-4
ASSPDRNEQF
>TRBJ1-1|TRBV2
ASIGQVGFGTEAF
>TRBJ2-5|TRBV6-5
ASSYSANRGGKTQY
>TRBJ2-1|TRBV28
ASRGTSSYNEQF
>TRBJ2-5|TRBV5-4
ASSLPSGGLETQY
>TRBJ2-7|TRBV3-1/TRBV3-2
ASSQVEKAQEQY
>TRBJ1-1|TRBV29-1
SVEEQPNTEAF
>TRBJ1-5|TRBV9
ASSVGTGGNQPQH
>TRBJ2-7|TRBV3-1/TRBV3-2
ASSQDRYSYEQY
>TRBJ1-1|TRBV27
ASSLSGQGPEAF
>TRBJ2-6|TRBV3-1/TRBV3-2
ASSLGAGANVLT
>TRBJ1-6|TRBV6-5
ASTVQRGGRSPLH
>TRBJ2-1|TRBV11-2
ASSLDSRRSYNEQF
>TRBJ2-7|TRBV4-2
ASSQETGTGNNEQY
>TRBJ1-4|TRBV5-6
ASSPGDRVKEKLF
>TRBJ1-1|TRBV30
AFLQGFTEAF
>TRBJ2-7|TRBV29-1
SVGDSGYEQY
>TRBJ1-1|TRBV28
ASSPILGRGANTEAF
>TRBJ1-1|TRBV9
ASSASGGNTEAF
>TRBJ1-2|TRBV5-6
ASSILPGKTNYGYT
>TRBJ1-3|TRBV19
ASSREGSGNTIY
>TRBJ1-3|TRBV2
ASSLTGVVNTIY
>TRBJ1-1|TRBV7-3
ASSLGAGQGNTEAF
>TRBJ2-2|TRBV2
ASSERSGGHTGELF
>TRBJ1-1|TRBV30
AWYREGEAF
>TRBJ2-3|TRBV7-2
ASSLNFADTQY
>TRBJ1-1|TRBV6-1
ASSEPGKGEAF
>TRBJ2-7|TRBV14
ASSQRRTSGSYEQY
>TRBJ2-2|TRBV5-1
ASSFYPGELF
>TRBJ2-7|TRBV6-1
ASSEAGRGLGEQY
>TRBJ1-5|TRBV7-2
ASSLVRGDGQPQH
>TRBJ1-1|TRBV4-1
ASSRTGGNTEAF
>TRBJ2-5|TRBV27
ASRKLDVLETQY
>TRBJ2-6|TRBV7-3
ASSFQGSGANVLT
>TRBJ1-3|TRBV7-9
ASSLEGLFSGNTIY
>TRBJ2-1|TRBV9
ASSVDLAEYNEQF
>TRBJ2-2|TRBV6-4
ASRPSGAGELF
>TRBJ2-3|TRBV4-2
ASSQDDSGGSTDTQY
>TRBJ1-4|TRBV19
ASSWTGGFSNEKLF
>TRBJ1-1|TRBV6-6
ASSYSGSEAF
>TRBJ2-7|TRBV6-5
ASKLPGLADYEQY
>TRBJ1-1|TRBV27
ASSLSTGGFAEAF
>TRBJ2-3|TRBV9
ASSADYSGDTQY
>TRBJ2-3|TRBV9
ASSGTPGLSTDTQY
>TRBJ2-5|TRBV5-1
ASSLEGFGEETQY
>TRBJ2-7|TRBV5-5
ASSFLDRGSAEQY
>TRBJ1-2|TRBV10-2
ASSDRWGYT
>TRBJ1-5|TRBV2
ASSEWDTSNQPQH
>TRBJ1-3|TRBV6-6
ASNGGNTIY
>TRBJ2-5|TRBV30
AWGAYGTQY
>TRBJ1-2|TRBV7-2
ASSLRDSPSGYT
>TRBJ1-2|TRBV3-1/TRBV3-2
ASSFRVDYGYT
>TRBJ2-1|TRBV5-8
ASSIGQGSYNEQF
>TRBJ2-2|TRBV6-5
ASSSPGGITGELF
>TRBJ2-7|TRBV7-2
ASRFGGLAVYEQY
>TRBJ2-2|TRBV5-1
ASSLFTGQGNGELF
>TRBJ2-1|TRBV14
ASSAPGTTAGNEQF
>TRBJ2-3|TRBV4-2
ASSQDLNRGGPGAQY
>TRBJ1-1|TRBV7-9
ASSLARASTEAF